The 20 T cell receptor beta chains in this list originate from one sample, sequenced in a study of graft-versus-host responses after intestinal transplantation. Sequencing was performed with immunoSEQ multiplex PCR; in TCRdb, only in-frame clones are kept and a portion is missing. The sample holds about 39,000 clones, 90% to 95% seen once. This specimen consisted of PBMCs, obtained 734 days after intestinal transplantation. Receptors originate from a human patient who received an intestinal transplant, so some T cells may come from the graft donor.

The V and J genes are TRBV6-9 and TRBJ1-2, with D perhaps TRBD1 (5 bases). The V and J ends lost 5 bases and 2 bases respectively, with 9 bases between them. Germline V gives CDR1 MNHGY, CDR2 SVAAGI. CDR3 size: 13 residues. The DNA of the CDR3 is TGTGCCAGCAGTAGGAAGGGGAACTATGGCTACACCTTC. It yields the protein CASSRKGNYGYTF.

The chain links TRBV4-1 to TRBJ2-1, with 8 bases identical to TRBD2. Trimming at V came to 2 bases and at J to 9 bases, leaving 6 bases not matched to a gene. Germline V gene data show CDR1 as MGHRA and CDR2 as YSYEKL. This CDR3 has 14 residues. The CDR3 sequence is CASSQTSGVGEQFF. As DNA, the CDR3 is TGCGCCAGCAGCCAAACTAGCGGCGTGGGTGAGCAGTTCTTC.

The rearrangement uses TRBV6-5 and TRBJ1-3, with TRBD1 as a possible D gene (6 bases). Germline values: CDR1 MNHEY, CDR2 SVGAGI. Between the trimmed V and J ends, which lost 7 bases and 0 bases, there was a span of 10 bases. This CDR3 region has 14 residues. The CDR3 sequence: CASMRGSSGNTIYF. CDR3 in DNA: TGTGCCAGCATGAGGGGGAGCTCTGGAAACACCATATATTTT.

The gene calls are TRBV11-2 and TRBJ2-2; TRBD2 matches 9 bases. Germline V gives CDR1 SGHAT, CDR2 FQNNGV. The V gene end was trimmed by 5 bases and the J gene end by 6 bases; junction bases not matched to a gene: 13. The CDR3 consists of 17 residues. The CDR3 DNA is TGTGCCAGCAGCCCCTCACCCGAGCTAGCGGGACCCGGGGAGCTGTTTTTT. Its translation is CASSPSPELAGPGELFF.

V gene TRBV6-1 combines with J gene TRBJ1-3; the D is unclear. CDR1 and CDR2 from the germline V gene are MNHNS and SASEGT. CDR3 size: 14 residues. V was clipped by 7 bases and J by 2 bases, with 12 bases between them. The CDR3 here is CASIVLGTGNTIYF. DNA for the CDR3: TGTGCCAGCATCGTGTTGGGTACTGGAAACACCATATATTTT.

This chain uses TRBV18 with TRBJ2-3; D unresolved. V lost 3 bases and J lost 4, with 11 bases in between. The CDR3 totals 14 residues. Per the germline V gene, CDR1 is KGHSH and CDR2 is LQKENI. In DNA, the CDR3 is TGTGCCAGCTCACCCCCCTCGTGGCCAGATACGCAGTATTTT. It yields the protein CASSPPSWPDTQYF.

The chain couples TRBV6-1 to TRBJ2-7; 10 bases agree with TRBD2. CDR3 size: 13 residues. The junction had 4 bases not matched to a gene; V was cut back by 4 bases and J by 7 bases. Germline V CDR1 and CDR2: MNHNS, SASEGT. As DNA, the CDR3 is TGTGCCAGCAGTGCCGAACTAGCGGGAGAGCAGTACTTC. This gives the protein CASSAELAGEQYF.

The genes are TRBV21-1 and TRBJ2-3; TRBD1, the table's D call, was not compared with the DNA. TRBV21-1 is a pseudogene. The CDR3 spans 16 residues. The CDR3 DNA reads TGTGCCAGCAGCAAAGGAGAGGGGGCGCGAACAGATGCGCAGTATTTT. Encoded protein: CASSKGEGARTDAQYF.

CDR3 DNA: TGCGCCAGCAGCCAAGATTCCCTGTCTCTAGGGGAATTGCGCTACGAGCAGTACTTC. Its protein is CASSQDSLSLGELRYEQYF. This chain connects TRBV4-1 to TRBJ2-7, with D perhaps TRBD1 (5 bases). CDR3 length equals 19 residues. The germline V gene has CDR1 MGHRA and CDR2 YSYEKL. Trimming removed 0 bases from V and 3 bases from J, with 24 bases in between.

The chain employs TRBV6-1 and TRBJ1-6, with D hard to call. V lost 3 bases, J lost 4 bases, and 7 bases lay in between. Per the germline V gene, CDR1 is MNHNS and CDR2 is SASEGT. This CDR3 comprises 14 residues. The CDR3 protein is CASSETAYNSPLHF. The CDR3 region has the DNA TGTGCCAGCAGTGAGACTGCTTATAATTCACCCCTCCACTTT.

The chain is built from TRBV6-6 and TRBJ1-5, with D possibly being TRBD1 (5 bases). The CDR3 has 14 amino acids. The germline V gene has CDR1 MNHNY and CDR2 SVGAGI (reference sequence). V lost 4 bases and J 11 bases, leaving 18 bases between the germline ends. In DNA form, the CDR3 reads TGTGCCAGCAGTTTTGACGGGACCCAATTGACCCAGCATTTT. Translated: CASSFDGTQLTQHF.

Regarding this clone: Germline and junction disagree at one end, which may indicate a read error. The chain uses TRBV11-2 and TRBJ2-7; 8 bases map to TRBD2. The germline CDR1 and CDR2 sequences are SGHAT and FQNNGV. CDR3 length: 14 amino acids. CDR3 bases: TGTGCCGGCAGCCATGGGACTAGTTCGTACGAGCAGTACTTC. Protein product: CAGSHGTSSYEQYF. Combining the CDR3 with reference TRBV11-2 and TRBJ2-7 gives the whole variable domain EAGVAQSPRYKIIEKRQSVAFWCNPISGHATLYWYQQILGQGPKLLIQFQNNGVVDDSQLPKDRFSAERLKGVDSTLKIQPAKLEDSAVYLCAGSHGTSSYEQYFGPGTRLTVT.

The V and J genes are TRBV10-3 and TRBJ2-7, with no clear D. Looked up from germline, CDR1 is ENHRY and CDR2 is SYGVKD. Between the trimmed V and J ends, which lost 4 bases and 2 bases, there was a span of 9 bases. The CDR3 extends over 13 amino acids. The CDR3 spells CAISVGGTYEQYF. The CDR3, as DNA: TGTGCCATCAGTGTCGGTGGGACCTACGAGCAGTACTTC.

CDR3 nucleotides: TGTGCCAGCAGCTTAGAAACAAATTCACCCCTCCACTTT. Protein sequence: CASSLETNSPLHF. The rearrangement links TRBV11-3 to TRBJ1-6; D remains ambiguous. V dropped 0 bases and J dropped 7 bases, with 4 bases sitting between them. This CDR3 has 13 residues. Germline values: CDR1 SGHNT, CDR2 YENEEA.

This chain joins TRBV9 and TRBJ2-5; D is uncertain. The CDR3 is made up of 14 amino acids. The V and J ends lost 0 bases and 8 bases respectively, with 14 bases between them. Germline CDR1 SGDLS, CDR2 YYNGEE. CDR3 bases: TGTGCCAGCAGCGTAGGTACTCTCCGTGGTACCCAGTACTTC. Translation: CASSVGTLRGTQYF.

The genes are TRBV28 and TRBJ1-5; a weak D match, TRBD1 (6 bases). Trimming cost V 0 bases and J 10 bases, with 25 bases left between them. There are 18 residues in the CDR3. The germline V gene encodes CDR1 MDHEN and CDR2 SYDVKM. This CDR3 is CASSLWWAGGRGGQPQHF. The CDR3 nucleotides read TGTGCCAGCAGTTTATGGTGGGCGGGCGGCCGTGGGGGACAACCCCAGCATTTT. Combining the CDR3 with reference TRBV28 and TRBJ1-5 gives the whole variable domain DVKVTQSSRYLVKRTGEKVFLECVQDMDHENMFWYRQDPGLGLRLIYFSYDVKMKEKGDIPEGYSVSREKKERFSLILESASTNQTSMYLCASSLWWAGGRGGQPQHFGDGTRLSIL.

J is TRBJ2-1 and V is TRBV7-2; D not resolved. CDR1 is SGHTA and CDR2 is FQGNSA in the germline V gene. The length of the CDR3 is 15 residues. Trimming pared 0 bases from V and 1 base from J, leaving 7 bases between. CDR3 in amino acids: CASSLAWASYNEQFF. The CDR3 DNA reads TGTGCCAGCAGCTTAGCGTGGGCGTCCTACAATGAGCAGTTCTTC.

In this sample, this clone turned up once. The chain links TRBV6-5 to TRBJ2-5; 7 bases fit TRBD2. Trimming at V came to 7 bases and at J to 5 bases, leaving 13 bases not matched to a gene. The CDR3 has 15 amino acids. Germline assignment: CDR1 MNHEY and CDR2 SVGAGI. The CDR3 DNA reads TGTGCCAGCACGGGCCGGGAGGTGGTAGAGGAGACCCAGTACTTC. Its translation is CASTGREVVEETQYF.

DNA of the CDR3: TGCGCCAGCAGCTTCACAGGTCCTACTGGGGCCAACGTCCTGACTTTC. Translated: CASSFTGPTGANVLTF. This chain links TRBV5-1 with TRBJ2-6; D possibly corresponds to TRBD1 (5 bases). CDR1 and CDR2 (germline): SGHRS, YFSETQ. Trimming took 2 bases from V and 2 from J, leaving 11 bases between them. The CDR3 loop spans 16 amino acids.

This chain connects TRBV15 to TRBJ1-6; 9 bases agree with TRBD1. The J segment lost 9 bases and the V segment lost 0 bases, leaving 6 bases of the junction unmatched. The CDR3 totals 16 residues. Per the germline V gene, CDR1 is LNHNV and CDR2 is YYDKDF (reference sequence). The CDR3 DNA reads TGTGCCACCAGCAGAGATCGGACAGGGGCCAGTTCACCCCTCCACTTT. It is translated as CATSRDRTGASSPLHF.